The present TCR beta chain was sequenced within a study of cytomegalovirus exposure and HLA in healthy donors. A remark on this clone: Its target is unknown.

Researchers ran the PCR with 60 Vbeta and 13 Jbeta primers. Generated by immunoSEQ multiplex PCR, the TCRdb table keeps only in-frame clones and is missing some. The data contain approximately 140,000 clones, about 80% of them seen just once; the ten biggest clones take up roughly 4.2%. Germline V gives CDR1 MDHEN, CDR2 SYDVKM. CDR3 length: 14 amino acids. Trimming took 4 bases from V and 4 from J; bases not matched to a gene: 4. The study, taken as a whole, reports: Among immune exposure information, only CMV serostatus was available. A few chains tied to CMV proved CMV antigen-specific in vitro. Later analysis identified 16,951 TCR beta sequences associated with HLA alleles, using a false discovery rate threshold of 0.05. TCR beta chain V- and J-gene trimming was linked, in a later analysis, to a missense variant in DCLRE1C.

The receptor was derived from a man in his forties in good health and CMV-seropositive. J is TRBJ1-2 and V is TRBV28; TRBD1 matches at 9 bases. The material sequenced was PBMCs. CDR3 nucleotide sequence: TGTGCCAGCAGTTCGGGACAGGGTGTCTATGGCTACACCTTC. Translated, it gives CASSSGQGVYGYTF.